The present TCR beta chain was sequenced within a study of T cells in Graves' hyperthyroidism and ophthalmopathy. Study observations and caveats: Ophthalmopathy was distinguished from stable hyperthyroidism by 13 V-J signatures. The model forecast ophthalmopathy, anticipating it by a median around 6.9 months before onset.

In the case of this clonotype: What it binds is not known.

Amplification yielded TCR beta CDR3 regions, with RNA transcripts as the source. The HTBI primer set was used in a first-round RT-PCR of the TCR CDR3. MiXCR, run by TCRdb on the multiplex PCR reads, gives a single entry per CDR3 protein. The top ten hold over 70% of the sample, which has fewer than 400,000 distinct CDR3 sequences, 25% seen once. Hyperthyroidism in the patients, aged 18 to 65, was newly diagnosed and under 2 months in duration. Exclusions: uncontrolled infection, other autoimmune disease, pregnancy, lactation. This sequence was found in a man aged 45 to 65 with Graves' hyperthyroidism. The specimen was blood.

The CDR3 bases are TGCGCCAGCAGCCAAGAACACATACAGTATGGCTACACCTTC. Amino acids: CASSQEHIQYGYTF. The chain has TRBV4-1 and TRBJ1-2, with D unresolved. V dropped 0 bases and J dropped 5 bases, with 10 bases sitting between them. Germline values: CDR1 MGHRA, CDR2 YSYEKL. This CDR3 comprises 14 residues.